The 3 T cell receptor beta chains reported below all come from one sample, sequenced in a study of identical twins (dated by TCRdb to 2016 to 2018). Libraries came from 5' RACE. Reads for this sample came from an Illumina HiSeq 2000. Starting from the raw public reads, TCRdb applied fastp trimming at Q25, assembled clones with MiXCR and retained in-frame beta chains. Identical CDR3 protein sequences are pooled into one entry, listed with their most common genes and DNA. This sample holds 500,000 or so distinct CDR3 sequences; more than 13% were observed only once. The ten largest make up about 0.97% of the sample. The data were also submitted as part of a second study, on yellow fever vaccine responses in identical twins.

The sample consisted of CD4+ T cells sorted from blood. These receptors originate from a woman aged 18-29 years in good health.

The chain recombines TRBV21-1 with TRBJ2-3; the table assigns TRBD2, which was not confirmed against the DNA. TRBV21-1 is a pseudogene locus. CDR3 size: 16 residues. This chain's CDR3 is CASSKVLAGSTDTQYF. CDR3 DNA sequence: TGTGCCAGCAGCAAAGTCCTAGCGGGGAGCACAGATACGCAGTATTTT.

The V gene is TRBV12-3 or TRBV12-4, the J gene TRBJ2-3; 15 nucleotides align to TRBD2. The CDR3 runs 18 residues. V shed 11 bases and J 1 base; nucleotides not matched to a gene: 13. The CDR3 region is CAFSPGLAGGPGTDTQYF. CDR3 nucleotide sequence: TGTGCCTTCAGTCCCGGACTAGCGGGGGGGCCTGGCACAGATACGCAGTATTTT.

This chain joins TRBV28 and TRBJ1-2, with 9 bases fitting TRBD1. Germline V gives CDR1 MDHEN, CDR2 SYDVKM. The CDR3 totals 14 residues. Trimming removed 1 base from V and 8 bases from J; junction bases left unmatched: 5. CDR3 DNA sequence: TGTGCCAGCAGTTTATCGGGACAGGGTCGGGGCTACACCTTC. This encodes CASSLSGQGRGYTF.